The T cell receptor beta chain described here comes from a study of identical twins. Broader study findings: Invariant MAIT and iNKT cells are populations that could partly confound zero-insertion analyses. Out-of-frame TCR alpha sharing in monozygotic twins exceeded recombination model predictions.

All donors comprised healthy Caucasians. Germline trimming cut 4 bases from V and 2 bases from J; bases unmatched to any gene: 1. Germline V gene sequence: CDR1 SNHLY, CDR2 FYNNEI. This CDR3 comprises 14 residues. MiXCR was run by TCRdb on the 5' RACE reads, yielding one entry per CDR3 protein. Counted here are 500,000 to 650,000 distinct CDR3 sequences, under 25% occurring once; the ten biggest clones make up approximately 0.49%. The table lists this clonotype with a few counts. Its specificity is not known. This sample was also put to use in a study of yellow fever vaccine responses in identical twins.

Sequencing was done on a sample of CD4+ T cells sorted from blood. The sequence came from a woman aged 18 to 35 in good health. This sequence joins TRBV2 and TRBJ2-7; 11 bases align to TRBD2. CDR3 bases: TGTGCCAGCAGTGGTAGCGGGAGGGCCTACGAGCAGTACTTC. It encodes CASSGSGRAYEQYF.